The clone carrying this TCR beta chain was seen many times. One entry per CDR3 protein, called by TCRdb with MiXCR from the reads. The sample consists of about 19,000 distinct CDR3 sequences, roughly 21% of them appearing once. This sample is part of a study of lung T cells in sarcoidosis with Löfgren's syndrome. This CDR3 has 15 residues. CDR1 DFQATT and CDR2 SNEGSKA come from the germline V gene (reference sequence). The rearrangement uses TRBV20-1 and TRBJ2-3, with a tentative D call TRBD2 (6 bases). The TCR originated in a human donor with sarcoidosis (Löfgren's syndrome or another form), or a control subject (not recorded which). The specimen was CD4+ T cells from bronchoalveolar lavage. CDR3 sequence reads: CSFVKSPTGGDTQYF. In DNA, the CDR3 is TGCAGCTTTGTTAAAAGCCCTACCGGAGGGGATACGCAGTATTTT.